This T cell receptor (beta chain) is drawn from a study of cytomegalovirus exposure and HLA in healthy donors. Amplification used 60 Vbeta primers and 13 Jbeta primers. Only in-frame clones appear in the TCRdb table, and some are missing; sequencing was by immunoSEQ multiplex PCR. The table has a few hundred thousand clones, 65% to 85% seen once. General study points: Researchers reported that a few CMV-associated chains were confirmed in vitro as CMV antigen-specific. Earlier analysis looked at TCR beta V segments, and most were productive about 90% or about 30% of the time. Later analysis identified several of the most significant clusters that appeared linked to common viral pathogens.

The V gene's germline CDR1 is SGHRS and CDR2 YFSETQ. The CDR3 contains 13 residues. V lost 3 bases and J lost 5, with 11 bases in between. Worth noting for this clone: What it recognizes is unknown.

The chain combines TRBV5-1 with TRBJ1-2; no reliable D call. The sample comprised PBMCs. The source of this sequence is a man younger than 45 in good health and CMV-seronegative. In DNA, the CDR3 is TGCGCCAGCAGCTCTTTACGGGAATATGGCTACACCTTC. Its protein is CASSSLREYGYTF.